Sequencing of this T cell receptor beta chain was carried out in a study of CD8+ T cells in alopecia areata. Study information: Tofacitinib administration to treated patients was oral, at 5 to 10 mg twice daily. Findings and limits, study-wide: Scalp data also include sequences from resident alphabeta T cells of normal skin. Compared with normal scalp, lesional scalp had higher clonality and more expanded CD8+ clones.

Concerning this clone: Its antigen is undetermined.

Germline V CDR1 and CDR2: PRHDT, FYEKMQ (reference sequence). The V and J ends lost 7 bases and 4 bases respectively, with 14 bases between them. This CDR3 spans 13 amino acids. Researchers took lesional scalp punch biopsies and peripheral blood from people who were alopecia areata patients. Extracted RNA was reverse transcribed, and the resulting cDNA served as sequencing template. TCRdb's copy holds only in-frame clones and misses some; the assay was immunoSEQ multiplex PCR. The table shows about 150,000 clones, with about 90% occurring only once. The genes are TRBV13 and TRBJ2-7; a weak D match, TRBD1 (5 bases). The sample was CD8+ T cells sorted from blood, taken at week 0. The receptor was isolated from a human donor with alopecia areata. The CDR3 spells CASTQGADYEQYF. The CDR3 DNA sequence: TGTGCCAGCACCCAGGGCGCCGATTACGAGCAGTACTTC.